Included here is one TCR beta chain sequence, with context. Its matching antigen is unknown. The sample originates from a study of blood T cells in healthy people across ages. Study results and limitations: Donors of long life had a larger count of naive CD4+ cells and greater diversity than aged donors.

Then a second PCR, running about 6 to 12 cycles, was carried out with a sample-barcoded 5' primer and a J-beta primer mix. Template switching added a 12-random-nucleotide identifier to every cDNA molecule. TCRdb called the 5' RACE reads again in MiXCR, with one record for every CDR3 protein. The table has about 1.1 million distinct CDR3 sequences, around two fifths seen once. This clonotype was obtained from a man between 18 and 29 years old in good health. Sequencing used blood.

The CDR3, as DNA: TGTGCCAGCAGGGGGGACTCCCAAGAGACCCAGTACTTC. Translation gives CASRGDSQETQYF. This chain uses TRBV2 with TRBJ2-5; D is perhaps TRBD2 (6 bases). This CDR3 is built from 13 residues. Trimming took 6 bases from V and 1 from J, leaving 9 bases between them. Germline values: CDR1 SNHLY, CDR2 FYNNEI. The whole variable domain, filled in from reference TRBV2 and TRBJ2-5, reads EPEVTQTPSHQVTQMGQEVILRCVPISNHLYFYWYRQILGQKVEFLVSFYNNEISEKSEIFDDQFSVERPDGSNFTLKIRSTKLEDSAMYFCASRGDSQETQYFGPGTRLLVL.